Shown below are 21 T cell receptor beta chains from a single sample sequenced in a study of memory CD4+ T cells and cytomegalovirus serostatus (dated by TCRdb to the late 2010s). Receptor libraries were prepared by the immunoSEQ multiplex PCR assay. TCRdb holds this immuneACCESS table with in-frame rearrangements only. Some clones are missing; in checked studies, unresolved V genes explain under half, and the rest has no known cause. For this sample there are about 50,000 clones; around four fifths appear just once. The ten largest clones represent just over 0.6% of the sample. A FACSAria II was used to sort memory CD4+ T cells, defined as single viable CD3+CD4+CD8-CD45RO+ cells. Sequenced material: memory CD4+ T cells from blood. All receptors come from an adult in good health and CMV-seronegative.

This clone showed up just a few times. The genes are TRBV19 and TRBJ2-7; TRBD1 matches 11 bases. The V and J ends lost 7 bases and 4 bases, in that order; junction bases with no gene match: 9. The CDR3 covers 15 residues. Germline lookup yields CDR1 LNHDA and CDR2 SQIVND (reference sequence). CDR3 loop: CASTSKGQGEYEQYF. In DNA form, the CDR3 reads TGTGCCAGTACCAGCAAGGGACAGGGGGAGTACGAGCAGTACTTC.

The rearrangement uses TRBV27 and TRBJ2-7, with TRBD1 identical over 7 bases. The junction had 9 bases not matched to a gene; V was cut back by 3 bases and J by 4 bases. The CDR3 has 15 amino acids. The germline gives CDR1 MNHEY, CDR2 SMNVEV (reference sequence). This CDR3 reads CASSFMTGLGYEQYF. CDR3 coding DNA: TGTGCCAGCAGTTTCATGACAGGGCTGGGGTACGAGCAGTACTTC.

V gene TRBV9 combines with J gene TRBJ2-3; D assignment may be TRBD1 or TRBD2 (5 bases each). The length of the CDR3 is 15 residues. The germline V gene has CDR1 SGDLS and CDR2 YYNGEE. V lost 4 bases and J lost 2, with 14 bases in between. CDR3 sequence: CASSNRPGPTDTQYF. CDR3 nucleotides: TGTGCCAGCAGCAACCGCCCGGGGCCCACAGATACGCAGTATTTT.

The CDR3 bases are TGTGCCAGCTGGGGACAGGGGGAAACCTATGGCTACACCTTC. It specifies CASWGQGETYGYTF. The chain employs TRBV5-4 and TRBJ1-2; 11 bases map to TRBD1. The V segment lost 7 bases and the J segment 4 bases; nucleotides outside the gene matches: 6. The CDR3 consists of 14 residues. Germline V gene sequence: CDR1 SGHNT, CDR2 YYREEE (reference sequence). The full variable domain, with the rest looked up from reference TRBV5-4 and TRBJ1-2, is ETGVTQSPTHLIKTRGQQVTLRCSSQSGHNTVSWYQQALGQGPQFIFQYYREEENGRGNFPPRFSGLQFPNYSSELNVNALELDDSALYLCASWGQGETYGYTFGSGTRLTVV.

This rearrangement joins TRBV7-2 to TRBJ2-7, with TRBD2 identical over 12 bases. There are 15 residues in the CDR3. CDR1 and CDR2 (germline): SGHTA, FQGNSA. V was pared by 5 bases and J by 7 bases, with 9 bases of the junction left unmatched. CDR3: CASSTSSGGASEQYF. Here the CDR3 DNA reads TGTGCCAGCAGCACCTCTAGCGGGGGGGCGAGTGAGCAGTACTTC.

This chain joins TRBV5-1 and TRBJ1-4; perhaps TRBD1 as D (5 bases). Germline CDR1 reads SGHRS; CDR2 reads YFSETQ. V was cut by 4 bases and J by 5 bases, with 12 bases left in between. The CDR3 length is 14 residues. In DNA form, the CDR3 reads TGCGCCAGCAGCCCCGGGACGGAGAATGAAAAACTGTTTTTT. Residues: CASSPGTENEKLFF.

V is TRBV7-8 and J is TRBJ1-2; 7 bases map to TRBD1. The CDR3 contains 17 residues. The germline V gene encodes CDR1 SGHVS and CDR2 FQNEAQ. V lost 5 bases to trimming and J lost 0 bases; unmatched junction nucleotides: 12. CDR3 in DNA: TGTGCCAGCAGCCCCATGGGGGACAGTCGAGCTAACTATGGCTACACCTTC. Its protein is CASSPMGDSRANYGYTF. The variable domain in full, with the rest retrieved from reference TRBV7-8 and TRBJ1-2, is GAGVSQSPRYKVAKRGQDVALRCDPISGHVSLFWYQQALGQGPEFLTYFQNEAQLDKSGLPSDRFFAERPEGSVSTLKIQRTQQEDSAVYLCASSPMGDSRANYGYTFGSGTRLTVV.

The chain carries TRBV10-3 and TRBJ2-5; D unresolved. V gave up 11 bases and J gave up 1 base, with 11 bases separating them. CDR1 and CDR2 (germline): ENHRY, SYGVKD. The CDR3 extends over 12 amino acids. As DNA, the CDR3 is TGTGCCGCCTCCGCCCTCCAAGAGACCCAGTACTTC. Translating it yields CAASALQETQYF.

This clone is judged medium-sized. This chain uses TRBV7-2 with TRBJ1-5, with D uncertain. The V and J ends lost 3 bases and 4 bases respectively, with 7 bases between them. Germline CDR1 reads SGHTA; CDR2 reads FQGNSA. This CDR3 contains 13 residues. CDR3 sequence reads: CASSFSENQPQHF. For the CDR3, the DNA is TGTGCCAGCAGCTTCAGTGAAAATCAGCCCCAGCATTTT.

The chain joins TRBV7-2 to TRBJ2-5, with D hard to call. The CDR3 is made up of 11 amino acids. CDR1 and CDR2 from the germline V gene are SGHTA and FQGNSA. Trimming left V 5 bases short and J 3 bases short, with 4 bases between. The CDR3 spells CASSREETQYF. In DNA, the CDR3 is TGTGCCAGCAGCAGAGAAGAGACCCAGTACTTC.

V gene TRBV13 combines with J gene TRBJ2-7; TRBD2 aligns across 10 bases. CDR1 PRHDT and CDR2 FYEKMQ come from the germline V gene (reference sequence). V lost 0 bases and J lost 4; bases outside the gene matches: 3. The CDR3 is 15 residues long. The DNA of the CDR3 is TGTGCCAGCAGCTTAGGAGCGGGGGGGCCTTACGAGCAGTACTTC. The encoded protein is CASSLGAGGPYEQYF.

The V call is TRBV4-2, the J call TRBJ1-2; 8 bases match TRBD1. V dropped 0 bases and J dropped 2; count of bases not matched to a gene: 14. Germline lookup yields CDR1 LGHNA and CDR2 YNFKEQ. This CDR3 contains 19 residues. The CDR3 sequence is CASSQDQSFLAGGNYGYTF. The CDR3 nucleotides read TGTGCCAGCAGCCAAGATCAAAGCTTTCTGGCAGGGGGCAACTATGGCTACACCTTC.

This chain connects TRBV4-2 to TRBJ2-1, with D tentatively TRBD1 (5 bases). The CDR3 length is 13 residues. The V gene's germline CDR1 is LGHNA and CDR2 YNFKEQ. V lost 1 base, J lost 11 bases, and 12 bases lay in between. Written as DNA, the CDR3 is TGTGCCAGCAGCCAAGGTCAAATGGACAAGCAGTTCTTC. The encoded protein is CASSQGQMDKQFF.

The chain links TRBV5-1 to TRBJ1-1; 7 nucleotides agree with TRBD1. Looked up from germline, CDR1 is SGHRS and CDR2 is YFSETQ. This CDR3 has 14 amino acids. The V gene end was trimmed by 5 bases and the J gene end by 0 bases; junction bases not matched to a gene: 4. DNA of the CDR3: TGCGCCAGCAGGGAGGGACAGTTGAACACTGAAGCTTTCTTT. It encodes CASREGQLNTEAFF.

The V gene is TRBV5-4, the J gene TRBJ2-7; D might be TRBD1 or TRBD2, each matching 5 bases. The germline V gene encodes CDR1 SGHNT and CDR2 YYREEE (reference sequence). The CDR3 is 15 residues long. Trimming pared 1 base from V and 5 bases from J, leaving 16 bases between. In nucleotides, the CDR3 is TGTGCCAGCAGCTTGAGTGGGGGTCTAACTGACGAGCAGTACTTC. It yields the protein CASSLSGGLTDEQYF.

Here the CDR3 reads CASSPAAMNTEAFF. The CDR3 DNA sequence: TGTGCCAGCTCACCTGCGGCTATGAACACTGAAGCTTTCTTT. V usage is TRBV18 and J usage is TRBJ1-1; D remains ambiguous. CDR3 length: 14 amino acids. Trimming shortened V by 3 bases and J by 0 bases, and 8 bases separated the two germline ends. The germline V gene has CDR1 KGHSH and CDR2 LQKENI.

The chain has TRBV2 and TRBJ2-3, with 9 bases that match TRBD2. Germline loops: CDR1 SNHLY, CDR2 FYNNEI. The CDR3 extends over 12 amino acids. The junction had 1 base not matched to a gene; V was cut back by 6 bases and J by 6 bases. CDR3 nucleotide sequence: TGTGCCAGCAGGGGGACTAGCGATACGCAGTATTTT. Residues: CASRGTSDTQYF.

The chain employs TRBV7-6 and TRBJ1-4; 10 bases align to TRBD1. J lost 7 bases, V lost 1 base, and 3 bases had no gene match. Germline-derived CDR1 and CDR2 are SGHVS and FNYEAQ. CDR3 length: 15 amino acids. The CDR3 DNA reads as TGTGCCAGCAGCTTAGGGGACAGGGGAGGTGAAAAACTGTTTTTT. Translating gives CASSLGDRGGEKLFF.

The V call is TRBV7-6, the J call TRBJ1-1; D perhaps matches TRBD1 (5 bases). CDR1 is SGHVS and CDR2 is FNYEAQ in the germline V gene. V shed 4 bases and J shed 7 bases, with 10 bases lying between them. This CDR3 has 12 residues. Written as DNA, the CDR3 is TGTGCCAGCAGCTGGGACGGGAGTGAAGCTTTCTTT. This codes for CASSWDGSEAFF.

The chain combines TRBV4-1 with TRBJ2-3; TRBD1 is a possible D gene (6 bases). This CDR3 is 15 amino acids long. Trimming took off 0 bases at V and 2 bases at J, with 9 bases between the two ends. The germline V gene encodes CDR1 MGHRA and CDR2 YSYEKL. The DNA for the CDR3 is TGCGCCAGCAGCCAAGACGGACAGTCCACAGATACGCAGTATTTT. Amino acids: CASSQDGQSTDTQYF.

This clone was found once. The chain uses TRBV21-1 and TRBJ2-3. TRBV21-1 is a pseudogene. The CDR3 totals 12 residues. CDR3 sequence: CASSSPWDTQYF. For the CDR3, the DNA is TGTGCCAGCAGCTCACCCTGGGATACGCAGTATTTT.